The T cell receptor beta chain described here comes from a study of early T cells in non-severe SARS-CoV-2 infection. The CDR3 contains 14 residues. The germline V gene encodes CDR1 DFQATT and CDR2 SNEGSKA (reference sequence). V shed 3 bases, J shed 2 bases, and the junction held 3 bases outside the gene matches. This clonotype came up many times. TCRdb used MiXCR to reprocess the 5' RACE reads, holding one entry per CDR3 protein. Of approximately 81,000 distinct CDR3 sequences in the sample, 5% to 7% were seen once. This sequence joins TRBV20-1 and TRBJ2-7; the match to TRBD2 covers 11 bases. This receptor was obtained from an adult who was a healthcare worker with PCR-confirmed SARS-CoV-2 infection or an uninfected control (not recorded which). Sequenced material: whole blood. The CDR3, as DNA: TGCAGTGCTAGGGGACTAGCGGATACCTACGAGCAGTACTTC. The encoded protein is CSARGLADTYEQYF.